Following are 27 T cell receptor beta chains from one sample sequenced in a study of cytomegalovirus exposure and HLA in healthy donors. 13 Jbeta primers and 60 Vbeta primers were used for the PCR. Method: immunoSEQ multiplex PCR; TCRdb's copy keeps in-frame clones and lacks some. The sample contains more than 150,000 clones, 76% of which appear only once. Sequences were obtained from PBMCs. All receptors derive from a man younger than 35 in good health and CMV-seronegative.

The chain uses TRBV2 and TRBJ1-2, with D possibly TRBD1 on 5 matching bases. Germline values: CDR1 SNHLY, CDR2 FYNNEI. Trimming removed 10 bases at V and 2 bases at J, with 14 bases between. This CDR3 contains 13 residues. The CDR3: CAIYGGGNYGYTF. DNA for the CDR3: TGTGCCATTTACGGGGGAGGGAACTATGGCTACACCTTC.

The J gene is TRBJ1-5, the V gene TRBV6-5; D gene uncertain. The CDR3 is 13 residues long. The germline V and J ends were trimmed by 0 bases and 8 bases, with 8 bases remaining between them. Looked up from germline, CDR1 is MNHEY and CDR2 is SVGAGI. This CDR3 reads CASSYSLSEPQHF. In nucleotides, the CDR3 is TGTGCCAGCAGTTACTCGTTGTCAGAGCCCCAGCATTTT.

This chain joins TRBV29-1 and TRBJ2-7; perhaps TRBD1 as D (6 bases). Germline assignment: CDR1 SQVTM and CDR2 ANQGSEA. V gave up 6 bases and J gave up 5 bases, with 17 bases separating them. This CDR3 contains 13 residues. The CDR3 DNA reads TGCAGCGTGCCGGGATCAGGGGCTAACGAGCAGTACTTC. Protein product: CSVPGSGANEQYF.

V and J are TRBV28 and TRBJ1-2; TRBD1 agrees at 7 bases. Losses at the gene ends were 10 bases for V and 6 bases for J; bases not matched to a gene: 5. CDR1 and CDR2 from the germline V gene are MDHEN and SYDVKM. The CDR3 is made up of 11 amino acids. The CDR3 DNA follows: TGTGCCACCACAGGACAGGATGGCTACACCTTC. Its protein product is CATTGQDGYTF.

The V gene is TRBV6-5, the J gene TRBJ2-7, with 8 positions matching TRBD1. CDR3 length equals 15 residues. The ends lost 2 bases at V and 2 bases at J; junction bases unmatched: 5. CDR1 is MNHEY and CDR2 is SVGAGI in the germline V gene. The CDR3 sequence is CASSYGQGATYEQYF. The CDR3 DNA follows: TGTGCCAGCAGTTACGGTCAGGGGGCTACCTACGAGCAGTACTTC.

The chain recombines TRBV29-1 with TRBJ2-3; 7 bases match TRBD1. The CDR3 is 14 residues long. The trim removed 6 bases at V and 2 bases at J, leaving 8 bases unmatched. Germline loops: CDR1 SQVTM, CDR2 ANQGSEA. The CDR3 bases are TGCAGCGTGGCCGGACAGGATAACACAGATACGCAGTATTTT. Protein sequence: CSVAGQDNTDTQYF.

The genes are TRBV2 and TRBJ1-1; 8 bases map to TRBD1. Germline CDR1 and CDR2: SNHLY and FYNNEI. CDR3 size: 14 residues. V shed 4 bases and J 5 bases; nucleotides not matched to a gene: 6. CDR3 nucleotide sequence: TGTGCCAGCAGTGTACAGGGGGGGGAAACTGAAGCTTTCTTT. Amino acid sequence: CASSVQGGETEAFF.

The V call is TRBV19, the J call TRBJ1-4, with D maybe TRBD1 (6 bases). CDR1 and CDR2 from the germline V gene are LNHDA and SQIVND (reference sequence). This CDR3 is 15 amino acids long. V was clipped by 6 bases and J by 8 bases, with 19 bases between them. The CDR3 sequence: CASRLLGQGYEKLFF. CDR3 bases: TGTGCCAGTAGATTATTGGGGCAGGGGTACGAAAAACTGTTTTTT.

J is TRBJ1-2 and V is TRBV4-1, with TRBD1 matching over 9 bases. CDR1 MGHRA and CDR2 YSYEKL come from the germline V gene. V trimming: 2 bases; J trimming: 8 bases; junction bases outside the gene matches: 9. The CDR3 is made up of 15 amino acids. The CDR3 DNA reads TGCGCCAGCAGCCAAACGGGACAGGGACCCTTCGGCTACACCTTC. Protein sequence: CASSQTGQGPFGYTF.

This chain joins TRBV5-6 and TRBJ1-4; D uncertain. Trimming took off 2 bases at V and 8 bases at J, with 16 bases between the two ends. This CDR3 has 15 amino acids. CDR1 is SGHDT, CDR2 YYEEEE, per germline. The CDR3 loop is CASSLKGGREEKLFF. As DNA, the CDR3 is TGTGCCAGCAGCTTAAAGGGCGGGAGGGAGGAAAAACTGTTTTTT. Complete variable domain (other parts from reference TRBV5-6 and TRBJ1-4): DAGVTQSPTHLIKTRGQQVTLRCSPKSGHDTVSWYQQALGQGPQFIFQYYEEEERQRGNFPDRFSGHQFPNYSSELNVNALLLGDSALYLCASSLKGGREEKLFFGSGTQLSVL.

V and J are TRBV9 and TRBJ2-7; no clear D. Per the germline V gene, CDR1 is SGDLS and CDR2 is YYNGEE. The CDR3 runs to 15 residues. V was clipped by 5 bases and J by 3 bases, with 18 bases between them. CDR3 bases: TGTGCCAGCAGTAAAGACATTCCTCCCGACTACGAGCAGTACTTC. Protein product: CASSKDIPPDYEQYF.

The chain combines TRBV11-2 with TRBJ2-3; no clear D gene. From germline, CDR1 is SGHAT and CDR2 FQNNGV. V shed 2 bases and J shed 8 bases, with 8 bases lying between them. The CDR3 is 12 amino acids. The CDR3 region has the DNA TGTGCCAGCAGCTTACAAAAGAGTACGCAGTATTTT. Residues: CASSLQKSTQYF.

J is TRBJ1-2 and V is TRBV9; maybe TRBD1 (5 bases). Deletions cut 4 bases from V and 0 bases from J, with 13 bases between. CDR1 and CDR2 (germline): SGDLS, YYNGEE. This CDR3 contains 15 residues. This CDR3 reads CASSSGGAANYGYTF. As DNA, the CDR3 is TGTGCCAGCAGCTCGGGTGGGGCCGCTAACTATGGCTACACCTTC. Looking up the rest from reference TRBV9 and TRBJ1-2 gives the full variable domain: DSGVTQTPKHLITATGQRVTLRCSPRSGDLSVYWYQQSLDQGLQFLIQYYNGEERAKGNILERFSAQQFPDLHSELNLSSLELGDSALYFCASSSGGAANYGYTFGSGTRLTVV.

This clone was seen a single time. Other DNA sequences in this sample translate to the same CDR3. The V and J genes are TRBV7-2 and TRBJ2-3; no clear D gene. The CDR3 spans 13 residues. The germline V gene has CDR1 SGHTA and CDR2 FQGNSA. Trimming removed 0 bases at V and 2 bases at J, with 3 bases between. CDR3 DNA: TGTGCCAGCAGCTTAGCCTACACAGATACGCAGTATTTT. Amino acids: CASSLAYTDTQYF.

The genes are TRBV28 and TRBJ1-1, with TRBD1 identical over 9 bases. Germline values: CDR1 MDHEN, CDR2 SYDVKM. The CDR3 is 15 amino acids. The J segment lost 10 bases and the V segment lost 2 bases, leaving 11 bases of the junction unmatched. In DNA form, the CDR3 reads TGTGCCAGCAGTTTACCCGGGACAGGGTTGAGAGGAGCTTTCTTT. It translates to CASSLPGTGLRGAFF. The variable domain in full, with the rest retrieved from reference TRBV28 and TRBJ1-1, is DVKVTQSSRYLVKRTGEKVFLECVQDMDHENMFWYRQDPGLGLRLIYFSYDVKMKEKGDIPEGYSVSREKKERFSLILESASTNQTSMYLCASSLPGTGLRGAFFGQGTRLTVV.

The CDR3 spells CASKTGTGGVSTGELFF. The CDR3 nucleotides read TGTGCCAGCAAAACCGGGACAGGGGGCGTGAGCACCGGGGAGCTGTTTTTT. The genes are TRBV27 and TRBJ2-2; 12 positions match TRBD1. V was clipped by 7 bases and J by 4 bases; unmatched bases: 10. Germline V gives CDR1 MNHEY, CDR2 SMNVEV (reference sequence). The CDR3 runs to 17 residues.

Only a few counts were recorded for this clone. The chain uses TRBV21-1 and TRBJ2-5; TRBD2, the table's D call, was not compared with the DNA. TRBV21-1 is a listed pseudogene. CDR3 size: 16 residues. Here the CDR3 reads CASSKVQRGPQETQYF. DNA of the CDR3: TGTGCCAGCAGCAAAGTACAGCGGGGACCGCAAGAGACCCAGTACTTC.

DNA for the CDR3: TGTGCCAGCAGCTTGGCCTCCCGGGGTCGTTATGGCTACACCTTC. It encodes CASSLASRGRYGYTF. The J gene is TRBJ1-2, the V gene TRBV5-4; D unresolved. The CDR3 contains 15 residues. Germline assignment: CDR1 SGHNT and CDR2 YYREEE (reference sequence). With 0 bases removed from V and 5 bases from J, the gap between germline ends came to 14 bases.

The chain employs TRBV11-2 and TRBJ1-2; D unresolved. This CDR3 spans 17 amino acids. V gave up 1 base and J gave up 6 bases, with 21 bases separating them. In germline, CDR1 is SGHAT, CDR2 FQNNGV. CDR3 sequence: CASSLGRSGNANDGYTF. The DNA of the CDR3 is TGTGCCAGCAGCTTAGGTCGTAGCGGGAATGCCAATGATGGCTACACCTTC.

The chain uses TRBV6-1 and TRBJ1-1; D is unresolved. Deletions cut 0 bases from V and 1 base from J, with 12 bases between. The germline CDR1 and CDR2 sequences are MNHNS and SASEGT. The length of the CDR3 is 16 residues. This CDR3 reads CASSEAPGRGNTEAFF. DNA for the CDR3: TGTGCCAGCAGTGAAGCGCCGGGTCGGGGGAACACTGAAGCTTTCTTT.

V gene TRBV28 combines with J gene TRBJ2-3, with 11 bases aligning to TRBD1. The CDR3 length is 16 residues. Germline CDR1 reads MDHEN; CDR2 reads SYDVKM. Trimming took 6 bases from V and 3 from J; bases not matched to a gene: 8. The CDR3 sequence is CASSLWDRGGTDTQYF. CDR3 coding DNA: TGTGCCAGCAGCCTTTGGGACAGGGGGGGAACAGATACGCAGTATTTT.

The V gene is TRBV9, the J gene TRBJ2-2; tentative D call: TRBD1 (5 bases). The CDR3 runs 17 residues. Trimming left V 1 base short and J 7 bases short, with 20 bases between. Germline V lookup: CDR1 SGDLS, CDR2 YYNGEE. The DNA for the CDR3 is TGTGCCAGCAGCGTACTTGGGATTAGGGGATTCGACGGGGAGCTGTTTTTT. Translating gives CASSVLGIRGFDGELFF.

The chain has TRBV19 and TRBJ1-1, with 7 bases lining up with TRBD1. V trimming: 9 bases; J trimming: 8 bases; junction bases outside the gene matches: 6. Germline loops: CDR1 LNHDA, CDR2 SQIVND (reference sequence). The CDR3 covers 11 residues. The CDR3 DNA is TGTGCCAGCGCGAGGGGGCGGGAAGCTTTCTTT. The encoded protein is CASARGREAFF.

This CDR3 is CAWSTASETQYF. The CDR3 DNA is TGTGCCTGGAGCACTGCGTCCGAGACCCAGTACTTC. This chain uses TRBV30 with TRBJ2-5; D is ambiguous. The CDR3 consists of 12 residues. Germline loops: CDR1 GTSNPN, CDR2 SVGIG (reference sequence). V dropped 3 bases and J dropped 5 bases, with 10 bases sitting between them. Filled out from reference TRBV30 and TRBJ2-5, the complete variable domain reads SQTIHQWPATLVQPVGSPLSLECTVEGTSNPNLYWYRQAAGRGLQLLFYSVGIGQISSEVPQNLSASRPQDRQFILSSKKLLLSDSGFYLCAWSTASETQYFGPGTRLLVL.

The chain combines TRBV27 with TRBJ2-6; possibly TRBD1 for D (5 bases). The germline V gene has CDR1 MNHEY and CDR2 SMNVEV (reference sequence). V lost 6 bases and J lost 0, with 21 bases in between. The CDR3 extends over 19 amino acids. The CDR3 loop reads CASSIYKAGPSSGANVLTF. The CDR3 DNA follows: TGTGCCAGCAGCATATATAAGGCAGGGCCTAGCTCTGGGGCCAACGTCCTGACTTTC.

V and J are TRBV7-9 and TRBJ2-7; the match to TRBD2 covers 7 bases. The length of the CDR3 is 13 residues. Trimming at V came to 4 bases and at J to 1 base, leaving 1 base not matched to a gene. Germline CDR1 and CDR2: SEHNR and FQNEAQ (reference sequence). CDR3 in DNA: TGTGCCAGCAGCTGGGGAGGGTCCTACGAGCAGTACTTC. This translates into CASSWGGSYEQYF.

This chain uses TRBV27 with TRBJ2-7; 8 bases align to TRBD1. V lost 5 bases to trimming and J lost 6 bases; unmatched junction nucleotides: 15. The germline V gene encodes CDR1 MNHEY and CDR2 SMNVEV (reference sequence). This CDR3 is 16 amino acids long. The CDR3 reads CASSTPTGATLREQYF. The CDR3 DNA reads TGTGCCAGCAGTACTCCGACAGGGGCCACTCTGCGCGAGCAGTACTTC.